This TCR beta chain emerged from a study of long-term antiretroviral therapy in people with HIV (dated by TCRdb to between 2021 and 2024). At the level of the whole study: The earliest samples were collected approximately a decade before the 2015 WHO recommendation for immediate ART, a period when ART was typically delayed until CD4 counts fell. No cross-contamination during QIAcube processing was seen in test extractions of a monoclonal T-cell line run alongside 30 to 35 polyclonal samples. About 35% of the 30 participants with HIV were female. From 30 adults with confirmed HIV infection, the cohort provided fewer than 200 cryopreserved PBMC samples, gathered serially across a mean of approximately six years (range 1-12). A retrospective serial study tested whether changes in peripheral blood TRB repertoire composition and diversity were associated with ART initiation and durable HIV suppression. General study outcomes and caveats: Starting ART was linked to a significant rise in TRB diversity, yet even after long-term ART the diversity remained significantly lower than in transplant donor controls. No data were available on ART adherence, viral resistance or therapy changes, limiting inferences about post-ART repertoire changes. At every time point, the repertoire was dominated by expanded TRB clones first identified before ART initiation, although this dominance fluctuated and, in many PLHIV, declined after ART. Because PBMC availability was limited, only the TCR beta chain was sequenced, with no alpha chain pairing. Compared with controls, HIV repertoires had narrower CDR3 length ranges, and the network structure pointed to an antigen-experienced repertoire that shifted only slightly toward naive after ART. Because pre-ART samples had limited cell numbers, profiling was done on unsorted PBMC rather than on sorted CD4+ and CD8+ T cells. Samples dated from about 2003 to 2018, and the ART regimens used may be less effective than current ones.

Sequencing of the TRB variable region was done with the immunoSEQ hsTCRB v3.0 assay at survey level resolution. A depth of roughly 35,000-50,000 T-cell genomes per sample was targeted for TRB sequencing. TRB libraries were pooled and sequenced on an Illumina MiSeq using a v3 150-cycle kit. The source study handled its data this way. Repertoire analysis ran in R within a reproducible Nextflow workflow covering QC, data transformation and analysis. LymphoSeq2, an R package for AIRR-Seq data exploration, was used to implement custom analyses. After excluding a few samples that yielded fewer than 5000 total TRB sequences, 150 to 200 HIV repertoires remained for analysis. Among the roughly 190 retained HIV repertoires, fewer than 65 were collected before ART initiation and some 130 after ART initiation. Each repertoire was downsampled to 5000 TRB nucleotide sequences, and summary statistics were averaged across 100 downsampling iterations. Only TRB sequences with CDR3 regions of at least seven amino acids were retained for analysis. Diversity was assessed using a clonality score derived from Shannon entropy and using the Gini coefficient. In repertoire networks, the top 5000 CDR3 amino acid sequences were linked whenever an edit distance of one separated two sequences. GLIPH2 predicted antigen specificity groups and MHC restriction for TRB CDR3 amino acid sequences. To flag known associations with CMV, EBV, HIV or tissue antigens, CDR3 amino acid sequences were compared against VDJdb and McPAS-TCR. Pre-ART, post-ART and control groups were compared with Wilcoxon signed-rank tests and Holm-Bonferroni correction. The table was pulled from immuneACCESS by TCRdb, which kept in-frame rearrangements only. Such tables lose some clones; where checked, under half of the loss comes from unresolved V genes, and the rest has no known cause. V and J calls and clone size are as listed in that table; D and trimming were resolved from the DNA. The sample data list more than 20,000 clones, and about 80% of these were observed just once. Clones ranked in the top ten supply approximately 6.1% of the sample.

Reading from cysteine to phenylalanine, the CDR3 counts 13 amino acids. Only the CDR3 region is kept as DNA, spanning 39 bases read in frame from base 1. Based on the germline V gene (reference sequence), the CDR1 and CDR2 sequences are MNHEY and SMNVEV. V is clipped by 6 bases and J by 2 bases, and the sequence between their germline boundaries is 11 bases long. On this clone: Its antigen is currently not known. No much larger clonotype is one base removed from it; base qualities were not supplied.

To be included, a participant needed at least one PBMC sample from before ART initiation plus at least two post-ART samples. All participants with HIV were treated in the United States of America. Before DNA extraction, cryopreserved samples of roughly 0.9-11 million PBMC were thawed and then washed. At the time of the earliest PBMC sample for each participant with HIV, ages ranged from about 20 to 54 years. Each participant contributed PBMC samples from 1-4 timepoints before ART initiation and 2-8 timepoints after ART initiation, with a median of 7 samples. For every participant, serial HIV viral load, CD4+ T-cell count, ART history and demographic data were obtained. A Qiagen kit on a QIAcube was used to extract genomic DNA from unsorted PBMC, with samples processed in batches of 12.

The chain was built from TRBV27 and TRBJ2-7; the D segment could be TRBD2, given 5 matching bases. The TCR originated in a young man with HIV. The source was unsorted PBMCs, collected 4.4 years after starting antiretroviral therapy. The DNA is as follows: TGTGCCAGCAGGGCAGAGGGAGCCTACGAGCAGTACTTC. It translates to CASRAEGAYEQYF.